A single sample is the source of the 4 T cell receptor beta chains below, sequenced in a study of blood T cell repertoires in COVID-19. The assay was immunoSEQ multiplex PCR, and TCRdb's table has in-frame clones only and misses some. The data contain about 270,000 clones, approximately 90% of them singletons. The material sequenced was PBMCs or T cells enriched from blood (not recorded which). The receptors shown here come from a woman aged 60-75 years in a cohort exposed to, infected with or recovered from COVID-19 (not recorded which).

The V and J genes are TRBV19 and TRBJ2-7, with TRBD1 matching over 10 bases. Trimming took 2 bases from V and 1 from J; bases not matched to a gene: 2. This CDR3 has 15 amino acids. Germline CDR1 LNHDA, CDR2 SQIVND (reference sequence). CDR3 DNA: TGTGCCAGTAGTATAAGGGGACAGGGGTCCTACGAGCAGTACTTC. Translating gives CASSIRGQGSYEQYF.

DNA for the CDR3: TGTGCCAGCAGCCCCCGGGATACGATGAACACTGAAGCTTTCTTT. It translates to CASSPRDTMNTEAFF. The chain carries TRBV7-9 and TRBJ1-1, with unresolved D. Trimming removed 5 bases from V and 0 bases from J, with 13 bases in between. The germline gives CDR1 SEHNR, CDR2 FQNEAQ (reference sequence). The CDR3 spans 15 residues.

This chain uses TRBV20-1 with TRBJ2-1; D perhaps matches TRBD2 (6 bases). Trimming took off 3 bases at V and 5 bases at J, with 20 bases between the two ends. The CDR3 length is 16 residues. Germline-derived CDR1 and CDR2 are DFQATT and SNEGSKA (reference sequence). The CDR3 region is CSASLGVETGDNEQFF. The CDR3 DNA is TGCAGTGCTAGTCTTGGCGTAGAGACGGGAGACAATGAGCAGTTCTTC.

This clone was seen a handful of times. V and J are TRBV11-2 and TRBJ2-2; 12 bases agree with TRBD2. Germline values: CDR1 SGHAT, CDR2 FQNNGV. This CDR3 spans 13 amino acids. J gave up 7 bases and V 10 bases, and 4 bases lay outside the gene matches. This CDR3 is CATSGRAVGELFF. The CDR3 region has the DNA TGTGCCACTAGCGGGAGGGCCGTCGGGGAGCTGTTTTTT.